This record looks at one TCR beta chain sequence and its context. This sample is part of a study of patients and donors after allogeneic stem cell transplantation. The ends lost 7 bases at V and 4 bases at J; junction bases unmatched: 4. Germline-derived CDR1 and CDR2 are PRHDT and FYEKMQ (reference sequence). This CDR3 has 15 residues. Using its own MiXCR run on the RT-PCR reads, TCRdb lists one record per CDR3 protein. The table includes about 400,000 distinct CDR3 sequences, 16% detected once. Material: blood, either unsorted or a sorted T cell fraction (not recorded which). The source of this sequence is a human donor who was either an allogeneic HSCT recipient or a stem cell or donor lymphocyte infusion donor (not recorded which). It is not recorded whose cells these are; they may come from a transplant donor. This sequence joins TRBV13 and TRBJ2-2, with 12 bases that match TRBD2. The CDR3 loop reads CASTILAGGTGELFF. In DNA, the CDR3 is TGTGCCAGCACCATACTAGCGGGAGGCACCGGGGAGCTGTTTTTT.